The clone carrying this TCR beta chain occurred once. The antigen is not known. The V and J ends lost 3 bases and 0 bases respectively, with 8 bases between them. CDR3 size: 14 residues. Looked up from germline, CDR1 is LNHDA and CDR2 is SQIVND (reference sequence). The data are from a study of T cells in narcolepsy. Study-wide background: Healthy controls were enrolled alongside patients with narcolepsy type 1 or type 2.

Here immunoSEQ multiplex PCR was the method, and the copy in TCRdb shows in-frame clones only, minus some. The profile covers 30,000 to 35,000 clones, with over 80% appearing a single time and less than 3% taken by the ten largest. Study outcomes and limitations: HCRT-specific and TRIB2-specific autoreactive clonotypes appeared among same-patient CSF and blood CD4+ clonotypes. Healthy controls reportedly lacked the autoreactive clonotypes serially found in patients' blood. Autoreactive clone sequences were missing from some blood memory CD4+ repertoires.

This receptor was taken from a human donor with narcolepsy. V gene TRBV19 combines with J gene TRBJ1-1; D is possibly TRBD1 (6 bases). What was sequenced was CD45RA- memory CD4+ T cells from PBMCs. The CDR3, as DNA: TGTGCCAGTAGTATTCCAGGGGTGAACACTGAAGCTTTCTTT. Translation gives CASSIPGVNTEAFF.